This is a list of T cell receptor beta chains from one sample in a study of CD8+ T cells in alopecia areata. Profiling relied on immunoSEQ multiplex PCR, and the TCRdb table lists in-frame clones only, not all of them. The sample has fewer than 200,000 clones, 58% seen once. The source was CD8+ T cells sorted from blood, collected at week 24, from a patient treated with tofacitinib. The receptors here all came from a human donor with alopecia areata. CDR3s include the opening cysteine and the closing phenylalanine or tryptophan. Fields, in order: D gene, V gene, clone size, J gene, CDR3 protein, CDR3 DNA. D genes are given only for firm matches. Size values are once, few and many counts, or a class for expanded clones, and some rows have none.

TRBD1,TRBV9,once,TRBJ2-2,CASSPGQGKLSGELFF,TGTGCCAGCAGCCCTGGACAGGGTAAATTGTCCGGGGAGCTGTTTTTT
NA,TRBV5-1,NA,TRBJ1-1,CASSLGTEAFF,TGCGCCAGCAGTTTGGGCACTGAAGCTTTCTTT
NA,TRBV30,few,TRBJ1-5,CAWSVGPNSLNQPQHF,TGTGCCTGGAGTGTAGGTCCCAATAGTTTAAATCAGCCCCAGCATTTT
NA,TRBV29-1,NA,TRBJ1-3,CSVDAGSGNTIYF,TGCAGCGTTGATGCAGGGTCTGGAAACACCATATATTTT
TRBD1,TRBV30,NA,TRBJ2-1,CAWSTYRDRGPDEQFF,TGTGCCTGGAGTACGTACCGGGACAGGGGGCCTGATGAGCAGTTCTTC
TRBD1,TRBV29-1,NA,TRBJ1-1,CSVGQANTEAFF,TGCAGCGTCGGACAGGCGAACACTGAAGCTTTCTTT
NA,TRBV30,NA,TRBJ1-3,CASPYGDSGNTIYF,TGTGCTTCCCCGTACGGGGACTCTGGAAACACCATATATTTT
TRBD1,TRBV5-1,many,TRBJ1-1,CASSSTSGGVLTEAFF,TGCGCCAGCAGCTCCACCTCAGGGGGGGTGTTAACTGAAGCTTTCTTT
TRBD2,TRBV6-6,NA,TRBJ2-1,CASTPDSGGASFF,TGTGCCAGCACCCCAGACAGCGGGGGGGCCTCGTTCTTC
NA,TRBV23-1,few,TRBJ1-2,CASRPRVVGGLKGYTF,TGCGCCAGCAGGCCAAGAGTGGTCGGGGGGCTGAAGGGCTACACCTTC